Each of the 14 T cell receptor beta chains below was sequenced from the same sample in a study of shared clonotypes between healthy human individuals. The naive CD8 subset, CD45RO-negative cells positively selected for CCR7, excluded terminally differentiated effector memory CD45RA+ cells. The method was immunoSEQ multiplex PCR; TCRdb's version includes in-frame clones alone and lacks a portion of them. The sample has around 2,100,000 clones; over 85% are singletons. The sequenced material came from naive CD8+ T cells sorted from blood. All receptors come from a man aged 18 to 29 in good health.

This chain connects TRBV4-3 to TRBJ2-1; D might be TRBD2 (5 bases). V lost 1 base, J lost 9 bases, and 10 bases lay in between. Germline V lookup: CDR1 LGHNA, CDR2 YSLEER. The CDR3 runs 13 residues. The CDR3: CASSQVGSGEQFF. In nucleotides, the CDR3 is TGCGCCAGCAGCCAAGTGGGGAGTGGTGAGCAGTTCTTC.

V and J are TRBV28 and TRBJ1-2, with a weak D call TRBD1 (5 bases). The CDR3 is 12 amino acids. V lost 4 bases to trimming and J lost 4 bases, with 7 bases between them. Germline V gives CDR1 MDHEN, CDR2 SYDVKM. The CDR3 region is CASSSGTYGYTF. The CDR3, as DNA: TGTGCCAGCAGTTCGGGGACCTATGGCTACACCTTC.

The table lists this clone with a count of one. The chain combines TRBV7-6 with TRBJ2-2; D gene uncertain. Trimming removed 5 bases from V and 6 bases from J, with 13 bases in between. The CDR3 spans 14 residues. Germline loops: CDR1 SGHVS, CDR2 FNYEAQ. The CDR3 nucleotides read TGTGCCAGCAGCCCGAGACTGGACGCCGGGGAGCTGTTTTTT. It is translated as CASSPRLDAGELFF. Drawing the rest from reference TRBV7-6 and TRBJ2-2, the complete variable domain is GAGVSQSPRYKVTKRGQDVALRCDPISGHVSLYWYRQALGQGPEFLTYFNYEAQQDKSGLPNDRFSAERPEGSISTLTIQRTEQRDSAMYRCASSPRLDAGELFFGEGSRLTVL.

The chain carries TRBV6-6 and TRBJ2-7; D remains ambiguous. Germline CDR1 MNHNY, CDR2 SVGAGI (reference sequence). This CDR3 spans 12 amino acids. Trimming removed 2 bases from V and 6 bases from J, with 8 bases in between. CDR3 bases: TGTGCCAGCAGTTACATGGTCGGCGAGCAGTACTTC. Translating gives CASSYMVGEQYF.

The chain links TRBV6-5 to TRBJ2-2; D remains unclear. The germline gives CDR1 MNHEY, CDR2 SVGAGI. V was trimmed by 10 bases and J by 4 bases, leaving 10 bases between them. This CDR3 spans 12 amino acids. The CDR3 sequence: CATQVITGELFF. The CDR3 coding sequence is TGTGCCACCCAAGTGATCACCGGGGAGCTGTTTTTT.

This clone has just one count. Distinct nucleotide sequences in the sample also encode this CDR3. The J gene is TRBJ1-1, the V gene TRBV19; D uncertain. The CDR3 contains 12 residues. The V gene lost 3 bases and the J gene lost 4 bases, with 6 bases spanning the gap. The V gene's germline CDR1 is LNHDA and CDR2 SQIVND (reference sequence). The DNA of the CDR3 is TGTGCCAGTAGTATTGGTTCCACTGAAGCTTTCTTT. It is translated as CASSIGSTEAFF.

This clone was recorded once. V is TRBV5-1 and J is TRBJ2-7; 7 positions agree with TRBD1. Trimming at V came to 4 bases and at J to 0 bases, leaving 4 bases not matched to a gene. The CDR3 has 14 amino acids. Germline lookup yields CDR1 SGHRS and CDR2 YFSETQ. As DNA, the CDR3 is TGCGCCAGCAGCCCCGGGACAGACTCCTACGAGCAGTACTTC. It specifies CASSPGTDSYEQYF.

The chain uses TRBV5-6 and TRBJ2-7; unclear D gene. Germline V gene lookup returns CDR1 SGHDT and CDR2 YYEEEE. V was trimmed by 3 bases and J by 5 bases, leaving 15 bases between them. The CDR3 is 14 residues long. CDR3: CASSSSILPDEQYF. The CDR3 DNA reads TGTGCCAGCAGCTCTTCTATACTCCCTGACGAGCAGTACTTC.

This chain links TRBV28 with TRBJ2-3; 15 bases agree with TRBD2. This CDR3 comprises 22 residues. V dropped 4 bases and J dropped 3; count of bases not matched to a gene: 20. Looked up from germline, CDR1 is MDHEN and CDR2 is SYDVKM. CDR3 amino acids: CASSSGTAGLAGGPKVTDTQYF. CDR3 nucleotides: TGTGCCAGCAGTTCCGGGACGGCAGGACTAGCGGGGGGGCCAAAGGTGACAGATACGCAGTATTTT. The full variable domain, its missing parts supplied by reference TRBV28 and TRBJ2-3, is DVKVTQSSRYLVKRTGEKVFLECVQDMDHENMFWYRQDPGLGLRLIYFSYDVKMKEKGDIPEGYSVSREKKERFSLILESASTNQTSMYLCASSSGTAGLAGGPKVTDTQYFGPGTRLTVL.

V gene TRBV6-6 combines with J gene TRBJ2-7; D is ambiguous. This CDR3 has 15 amino acids. The germline V and J ends were trimmed by 0 bases and 3 bases, with 12 bases remaining between them. CDR1 is MNHNY and CDR2 is SVGAGI in the germline V gene (reference sequence). CDR3 in amino acids: CASSYSPDGYYEQYF. The DNA of the CDR3 is TGTGCCAGCAGTTACTCTCCCGACGGTTACTACGAGCAGTACTTC.

V usage is TRBV28 and J usage is TRBJ1-1, with a tentative D call TRBD1 (5 bases). Trimming took off 7 bases at V and 6 bases at J, with 12 bases between the two ends. Germline CDR1 and CDR2: MDHEN and SYDVKM. This CDR3 has 12 residues. This chain's CDR3 is CASTLPTAEAFF. The CDR3 region has the DNA TGTGCCAGCACCCTCCCGACAGCTGAAGCTTTCTTT.

The chain employs TRBV19 and TRBJ2-3; a possible D gene is TRBD2 (5 bases). V lost 6 bases and J 5 bases, leaving 12 bases between the germline ends. Germline values: CDR1 LNHDA, CDR2 SQIVND (reference sequence). This CDR3 has 13 residues. This CDR3 reads CASRSGYGDTQYF. In DNA form, the CDR3 reads TGTGCCAGTAGGTCGGGGTATGGAGATACGCAGTATTTT. Full variable domain (missing parts from reference TRBV19 and TRBJ2-3): DGGITQSPKYLFRKEGQNVTLSCEQNLNHDAMYWYRQDPGQGLRLIYYSQIVNDFQKGDIAEGYSVSREKKESFPLTVTSAQKNPTAFYLCASRSGYGDTQYFGPGTRLTVL.

This sequence joins TRBV2 and TRBJ1-2; D possibly corresponds to TRBD1 (6 bases). The CDR3 totals 15 residues. Germline-derived CDR1 and CDR2 are SNHLY and FYNNEI. V was shortened by 2 bases and J by 6 bases, with 16 bases between the two germline ends. In nucleotides, the CDR3 is TGTGCCAGCAGTGAACAACAGGGAGAGAGTGATGGCTACACCTTC. Translated: CASSEQQGESDGYTF. The full variable domain, in which reference TRBV2 and TRBJ1-2 provide the parts outside the CDR3, is EPEVTQTPSHQVTQMGQEVILRCVPISNHLYFYWYRQILGQKVEFLVSFYNNEISEKSEIFDDQFSVERPDGSNFTLKIRSTKLEDSAMYFCASSEQQGESDGYTFGSGTRLTVV.

V gene TRBV30 combines with J gene TRBJ1-6, with D tentatively TRBD1 (6 bases). Trimming pared 3 bases from V and 4 bases from J, leaving 19 bases between. CDR3 length: 17 residues. In germline, CDR1 is GTSNPN, CDR2 SVGIG (reference sequence). The CDR3 nucleotides are TGTGCCTGGAGGGGGGCCCGAAGGGAGGCGTATAATTCACCCCTCCACTTT. Translating it yields CAWRGARREAYNSPLHF.